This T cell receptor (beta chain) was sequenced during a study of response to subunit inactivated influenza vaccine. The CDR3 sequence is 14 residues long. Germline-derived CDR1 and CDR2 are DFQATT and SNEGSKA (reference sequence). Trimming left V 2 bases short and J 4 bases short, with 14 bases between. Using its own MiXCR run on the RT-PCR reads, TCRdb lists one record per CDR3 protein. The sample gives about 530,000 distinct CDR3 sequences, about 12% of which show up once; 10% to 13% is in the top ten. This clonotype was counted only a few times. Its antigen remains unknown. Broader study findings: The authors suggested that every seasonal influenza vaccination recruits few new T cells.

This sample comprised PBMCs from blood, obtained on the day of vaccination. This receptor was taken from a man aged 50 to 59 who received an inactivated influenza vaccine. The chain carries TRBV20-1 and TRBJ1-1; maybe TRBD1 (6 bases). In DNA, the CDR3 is TGCAGTGCTAGACGGGCAGGGGCTAGCACTGAAGCTTTCTTT. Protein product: CSARRAGASTEAFF.